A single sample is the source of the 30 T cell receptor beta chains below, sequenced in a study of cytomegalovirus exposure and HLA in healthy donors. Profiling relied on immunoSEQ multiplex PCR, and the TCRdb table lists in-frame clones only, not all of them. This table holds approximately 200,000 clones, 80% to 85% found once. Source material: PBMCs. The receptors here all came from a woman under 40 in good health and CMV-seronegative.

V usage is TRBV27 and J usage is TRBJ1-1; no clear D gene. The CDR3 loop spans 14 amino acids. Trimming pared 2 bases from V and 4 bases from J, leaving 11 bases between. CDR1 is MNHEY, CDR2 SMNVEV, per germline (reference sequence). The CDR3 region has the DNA TGTGCCAGCAGTTTAAGGGTAAGCGGCACTGAAGCTTTCTTT. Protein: CASSLRVSGTEAFF.

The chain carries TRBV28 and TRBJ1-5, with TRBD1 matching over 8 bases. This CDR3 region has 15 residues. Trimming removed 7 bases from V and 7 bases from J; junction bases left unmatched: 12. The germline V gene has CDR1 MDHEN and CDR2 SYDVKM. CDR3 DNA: TGTGCCAGCACCAGGGGGCTCTACCTGAGGCAGCCCCAGCATTTT. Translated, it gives CASTRGLYLRQPQHF.

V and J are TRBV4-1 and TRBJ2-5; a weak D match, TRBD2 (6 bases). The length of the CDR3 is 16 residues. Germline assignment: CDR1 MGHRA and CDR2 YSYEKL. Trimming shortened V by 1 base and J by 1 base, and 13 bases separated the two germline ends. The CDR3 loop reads CASSQVGGLGQETQYF. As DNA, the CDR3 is TGCGCCAGCAGCCAAGTGGGAGGTCTGGGCCAAGAGACCCAGTACTTC.

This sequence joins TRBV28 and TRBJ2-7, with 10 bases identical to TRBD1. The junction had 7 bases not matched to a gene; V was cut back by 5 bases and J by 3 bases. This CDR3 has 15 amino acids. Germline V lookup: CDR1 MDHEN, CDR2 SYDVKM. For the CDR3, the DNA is TGTGCCAGCAGTGCACCGGGACAGGGGATCTACGAGCAGTACTTC. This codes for CASSAPGQGIYEQYF. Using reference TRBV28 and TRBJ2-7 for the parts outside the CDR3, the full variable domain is DVKVTQSSRYLVKRTGEKVFLECVQDMDHENMFWYRQDPGLGLRLIYFSYDVKMKEKGDIPEGYSVSREKKERFSLILESASTNQTSMYLCASSAPGQGIYEQYFGPGTRLTVT.

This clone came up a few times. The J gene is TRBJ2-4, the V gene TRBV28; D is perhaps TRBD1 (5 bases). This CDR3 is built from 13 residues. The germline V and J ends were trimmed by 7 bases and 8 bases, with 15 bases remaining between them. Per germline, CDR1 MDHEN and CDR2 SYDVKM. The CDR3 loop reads CASKGRVTYIQYF. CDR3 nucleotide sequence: TGTGCCAGCAAAGGCAGGGTGACCTACATTCAGTACTTC.

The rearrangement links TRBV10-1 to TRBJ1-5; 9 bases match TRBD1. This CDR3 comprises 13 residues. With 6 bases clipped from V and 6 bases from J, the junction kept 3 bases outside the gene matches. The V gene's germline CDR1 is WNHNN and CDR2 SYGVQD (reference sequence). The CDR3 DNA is TGCGCCAGCAGACAGGGGGCGTCTCAGCCCCAGCATTTT. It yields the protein CASRQGASQPQHF.

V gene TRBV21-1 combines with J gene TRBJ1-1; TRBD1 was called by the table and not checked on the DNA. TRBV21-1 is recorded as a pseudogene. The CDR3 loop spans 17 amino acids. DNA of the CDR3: TGTGCCAGCAGCCCTCGGACAGGGGGAGGTTCTAACACTGAAGCTTTCTTT. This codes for CASSPRTGGGSNTEAFF.

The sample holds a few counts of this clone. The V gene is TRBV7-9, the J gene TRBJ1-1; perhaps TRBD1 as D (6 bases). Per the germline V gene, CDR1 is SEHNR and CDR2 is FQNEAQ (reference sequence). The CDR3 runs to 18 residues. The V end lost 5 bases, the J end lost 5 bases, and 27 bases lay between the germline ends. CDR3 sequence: CASSMTSRTALTRTEAFF. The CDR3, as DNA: TGTGCCAGCAGCATGACATCCCGGACAGCCCTAACGAGGACTGAAGCTTTCTTT.

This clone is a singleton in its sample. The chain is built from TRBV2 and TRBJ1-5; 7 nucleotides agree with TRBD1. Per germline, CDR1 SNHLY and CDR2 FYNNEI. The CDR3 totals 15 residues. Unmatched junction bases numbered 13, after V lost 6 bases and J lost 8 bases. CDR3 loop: CASSLQGGSVKPQHF. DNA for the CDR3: TGTGCCAGCAGCCTCCAGGGGGGTTCCGTGAAGCCCCAGCATTTT.

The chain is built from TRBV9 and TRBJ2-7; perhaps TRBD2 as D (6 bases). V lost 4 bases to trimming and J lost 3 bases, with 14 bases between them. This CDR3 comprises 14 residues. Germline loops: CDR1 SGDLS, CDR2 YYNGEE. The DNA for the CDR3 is TGTGCCAGCAGCCCACCCTCGGGGGACTACGAGCAGTACTTC. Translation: CASSPPSGDYEQYF.

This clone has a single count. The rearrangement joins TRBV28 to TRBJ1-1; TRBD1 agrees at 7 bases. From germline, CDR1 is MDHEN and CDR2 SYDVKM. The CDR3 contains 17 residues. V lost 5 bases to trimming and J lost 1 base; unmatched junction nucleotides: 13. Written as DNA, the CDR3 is TGTGCCAGCAGTCAGACAGGGAAGGGGCGCGGGAACACTGAAGCTTTCTTT. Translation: CASSQTGKGRGNTEAFF.

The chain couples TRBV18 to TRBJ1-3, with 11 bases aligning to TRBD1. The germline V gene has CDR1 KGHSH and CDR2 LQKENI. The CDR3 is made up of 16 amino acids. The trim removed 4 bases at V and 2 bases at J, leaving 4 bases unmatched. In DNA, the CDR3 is TGTGCCAGCTCACTTGGACAGGGGGCGGCTGGAAACACCATATATTTT. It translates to CASSLGQGAAGNTIYF.

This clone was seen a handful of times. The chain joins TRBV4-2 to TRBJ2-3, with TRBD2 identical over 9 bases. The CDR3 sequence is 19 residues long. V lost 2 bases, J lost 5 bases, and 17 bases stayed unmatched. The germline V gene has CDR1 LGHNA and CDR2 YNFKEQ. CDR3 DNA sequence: TGTGCCAGCAGCCAAATAGGCCCCCAGGCTAGCGGGGACGGAGATACGCAGTATTTT. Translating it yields CASSQIGPQASGDGDTQYF.

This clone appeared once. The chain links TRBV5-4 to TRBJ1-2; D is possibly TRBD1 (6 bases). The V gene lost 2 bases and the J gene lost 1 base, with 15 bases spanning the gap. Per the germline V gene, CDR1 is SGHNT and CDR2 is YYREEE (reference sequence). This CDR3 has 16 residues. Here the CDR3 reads CASSFTGKSYNYGYTF. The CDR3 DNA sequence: TGTGCCAGCAGCTTTACAGGGAAGAGTTATAACTATGGCTACACCTTC.

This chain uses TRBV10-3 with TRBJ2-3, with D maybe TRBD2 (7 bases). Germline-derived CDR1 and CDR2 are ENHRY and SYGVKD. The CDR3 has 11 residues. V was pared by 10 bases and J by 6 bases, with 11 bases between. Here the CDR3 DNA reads TGTGCCACCGGGGGGCGTGATACGCAGTATTTT. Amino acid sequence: CATGGRDTQYF.

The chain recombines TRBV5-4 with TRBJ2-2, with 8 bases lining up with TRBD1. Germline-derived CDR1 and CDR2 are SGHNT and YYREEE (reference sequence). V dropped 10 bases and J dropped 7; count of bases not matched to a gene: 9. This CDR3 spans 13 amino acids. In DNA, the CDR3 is TGTGCCTCCGGACAGGGTCGAATCGGGGAGCTGTTTTTT. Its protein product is CASGQGRIGELFF. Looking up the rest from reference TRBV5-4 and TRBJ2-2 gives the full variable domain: ETGVTQSPTHLIKTRGQQVTLRCSSQSGHNTVSWYQQALGQGPQFIFQYYREEENGRGNFPPRFSGLQFPNYSSELNVNALELDDSALYLCASGQGRIGELFFGEGSRLTVL.

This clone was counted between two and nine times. CDR3 in amino acids: CASSLETGGYEQYF. The CDR3 DNA reads TGCGCCAGCAGCTTGGAGACAGGGGGGTACGAGCAGTACTTC. The chain has TRBV5-1 and TRBJ2-7; 9 bases align to TRBD1. Germline V gene sequence: CDR1 SGHRS, CDR2 YFSETQ. Unmatched junction bases numbered 2, after V lost 0 bases and J lost 4 bases. The CDR3 runs to 14 residues.

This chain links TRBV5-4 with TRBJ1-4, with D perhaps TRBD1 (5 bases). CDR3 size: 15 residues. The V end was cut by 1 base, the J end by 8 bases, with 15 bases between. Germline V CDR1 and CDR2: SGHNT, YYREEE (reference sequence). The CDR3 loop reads CASSLPSSRGEKLFF. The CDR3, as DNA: TGTGCCAGCAGCTTGCCGTCCTCTCGGGGGGAAAAACTGTTTTTT.

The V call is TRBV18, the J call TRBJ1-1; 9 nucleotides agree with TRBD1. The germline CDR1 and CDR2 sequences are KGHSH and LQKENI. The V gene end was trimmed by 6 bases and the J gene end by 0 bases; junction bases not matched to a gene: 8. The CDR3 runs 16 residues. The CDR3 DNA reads TGTGCCAGCTCGCTTTCCGGGACAGGGTTGAACACTGAAGCTTTCTTT. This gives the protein CASSLSGTGLNTEAFF.

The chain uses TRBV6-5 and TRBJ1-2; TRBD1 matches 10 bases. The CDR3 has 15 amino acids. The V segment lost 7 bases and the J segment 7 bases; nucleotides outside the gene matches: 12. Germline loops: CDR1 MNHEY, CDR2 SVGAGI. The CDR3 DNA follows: TGTGCCAGCACCTCAAACCGGGACAGGGGTGGTGGCTACACCTTC. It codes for CASTSNRDRGGGYTF.

The CDR3 loop is CASSKARDYEQYF. The CDR3 DNA follows: TGTGCCAGCAGTAAGGCACGGGATTACGAGCAGTACTTC. The V gene is TRBV2, the J gene TRBJ2-7, with D possibly matching TRBD2 (5 bases). V lost 5 bases and J lost 4, with 12 bases in between. This CDR3 comprises 13 residues. CDR1 and CDR2 from the germline V gene are SNHLY and FYNNEI.

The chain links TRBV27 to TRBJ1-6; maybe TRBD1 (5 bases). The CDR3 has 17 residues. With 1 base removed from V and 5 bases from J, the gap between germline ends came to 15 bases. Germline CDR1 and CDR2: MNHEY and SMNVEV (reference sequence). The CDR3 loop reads CASSLLGDSPNNSPLHF. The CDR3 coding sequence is TGTGCCAGCAGTTTATTAGGCGACAGCCCAAATAATTCACCCCTCCACTTT.

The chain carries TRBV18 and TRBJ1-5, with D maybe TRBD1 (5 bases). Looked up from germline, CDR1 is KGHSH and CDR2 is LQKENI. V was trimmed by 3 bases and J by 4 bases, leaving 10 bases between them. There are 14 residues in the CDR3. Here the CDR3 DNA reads TGTGCCAGCTCACCCGACAGCGGGAATCAGCCCCAGCATTTT. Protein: CASSPDSGNQPQHF.

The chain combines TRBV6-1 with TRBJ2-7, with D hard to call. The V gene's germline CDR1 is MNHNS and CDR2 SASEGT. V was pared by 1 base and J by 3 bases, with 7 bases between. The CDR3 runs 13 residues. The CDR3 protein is CASSEGRVYEQYF. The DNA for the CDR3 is TGTGCCAGCAGTGAAGGTAGAGTCTACGAGCAGTACTTC.

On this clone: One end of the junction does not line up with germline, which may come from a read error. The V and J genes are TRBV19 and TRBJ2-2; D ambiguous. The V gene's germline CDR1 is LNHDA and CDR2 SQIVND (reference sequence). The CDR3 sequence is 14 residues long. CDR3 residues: CASSIGYTTGELFF. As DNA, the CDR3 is TGTGCCAGTAGCATAGGGTACACCACCGGGGAGCTGTTTTTT.

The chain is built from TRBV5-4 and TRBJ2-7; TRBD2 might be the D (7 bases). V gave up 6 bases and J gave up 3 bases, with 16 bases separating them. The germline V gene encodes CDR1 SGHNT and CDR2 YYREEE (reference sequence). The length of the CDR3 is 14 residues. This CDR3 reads CASTSAGDYYEQYF. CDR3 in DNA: TGTGCCAGCACCTCGGCAGGGGACTACTACGAGCAGTACTTC.

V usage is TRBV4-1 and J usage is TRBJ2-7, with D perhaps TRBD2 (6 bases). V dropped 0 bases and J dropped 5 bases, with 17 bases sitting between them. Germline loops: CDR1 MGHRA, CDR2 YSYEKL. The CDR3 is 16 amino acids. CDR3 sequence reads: CASSQEGSLASDEQYF. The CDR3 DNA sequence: TGCGCCAGCAGCCAAGAAGGTTCCCTAGCGAGCGACGAGCAGTACTTC.

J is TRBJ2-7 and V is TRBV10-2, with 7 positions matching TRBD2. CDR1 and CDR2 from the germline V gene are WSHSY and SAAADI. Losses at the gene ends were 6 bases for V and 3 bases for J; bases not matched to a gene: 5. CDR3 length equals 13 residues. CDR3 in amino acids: CASSETSDYEQYF. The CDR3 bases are TGCGCCAGCAGCGAAACTAGCGACTACGAGCAGTACTTC.

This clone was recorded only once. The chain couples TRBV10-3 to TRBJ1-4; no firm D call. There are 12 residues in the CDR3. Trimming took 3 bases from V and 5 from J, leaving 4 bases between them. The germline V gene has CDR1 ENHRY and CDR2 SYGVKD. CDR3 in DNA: TGTGCCATCAGTGACCAGAATGAAAAACTGTTTTTT. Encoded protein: CAISDQNEKLFF.

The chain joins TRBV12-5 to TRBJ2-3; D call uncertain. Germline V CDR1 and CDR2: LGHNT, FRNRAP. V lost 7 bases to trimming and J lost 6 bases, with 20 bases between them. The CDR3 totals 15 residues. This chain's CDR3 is CASAPLARQADTQYF. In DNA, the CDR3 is TGTGCTAGTGCCCCCCTCGCACGGCAGGCGGATACGCAGTATTTT.